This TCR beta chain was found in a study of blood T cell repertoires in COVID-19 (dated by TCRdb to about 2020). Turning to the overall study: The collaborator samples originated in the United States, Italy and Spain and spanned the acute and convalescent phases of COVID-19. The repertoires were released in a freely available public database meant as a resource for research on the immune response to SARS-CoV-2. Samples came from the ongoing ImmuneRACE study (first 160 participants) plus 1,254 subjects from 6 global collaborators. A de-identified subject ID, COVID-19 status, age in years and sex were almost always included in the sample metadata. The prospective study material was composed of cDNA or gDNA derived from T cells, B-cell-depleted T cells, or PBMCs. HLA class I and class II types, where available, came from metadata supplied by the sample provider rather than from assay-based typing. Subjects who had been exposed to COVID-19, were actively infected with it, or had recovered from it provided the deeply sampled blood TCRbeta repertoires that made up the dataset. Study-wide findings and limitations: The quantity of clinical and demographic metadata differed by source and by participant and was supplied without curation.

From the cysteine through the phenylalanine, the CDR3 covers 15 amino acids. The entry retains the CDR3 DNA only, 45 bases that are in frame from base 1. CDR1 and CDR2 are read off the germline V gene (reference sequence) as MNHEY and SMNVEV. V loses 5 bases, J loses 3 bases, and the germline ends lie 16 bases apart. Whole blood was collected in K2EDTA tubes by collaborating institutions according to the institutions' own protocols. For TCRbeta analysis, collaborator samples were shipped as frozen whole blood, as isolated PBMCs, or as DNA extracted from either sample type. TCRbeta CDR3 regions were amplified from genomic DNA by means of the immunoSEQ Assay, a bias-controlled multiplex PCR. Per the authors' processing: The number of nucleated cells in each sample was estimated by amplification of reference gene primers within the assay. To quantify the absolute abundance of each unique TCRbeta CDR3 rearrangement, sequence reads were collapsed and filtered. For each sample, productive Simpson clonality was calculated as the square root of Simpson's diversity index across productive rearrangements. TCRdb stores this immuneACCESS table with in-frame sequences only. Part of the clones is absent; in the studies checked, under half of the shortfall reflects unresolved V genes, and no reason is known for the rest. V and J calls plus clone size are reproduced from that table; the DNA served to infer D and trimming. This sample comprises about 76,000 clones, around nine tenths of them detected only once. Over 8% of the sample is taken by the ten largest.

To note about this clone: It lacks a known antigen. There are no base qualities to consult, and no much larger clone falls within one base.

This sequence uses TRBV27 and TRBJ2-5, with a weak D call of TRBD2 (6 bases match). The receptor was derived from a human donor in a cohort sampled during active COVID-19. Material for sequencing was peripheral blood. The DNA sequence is TGTGCCAGCAGTCCCGGGGCCCCTAGCGAAGAGACCCAGTACTTC. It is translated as CASSPGAPSEETQYF.